A selection of T cell receptor beta chains follows, all from one sample in a study of human T cells and chemical hapten exposure. TCRdb independently ran MiXCR on the RACE reads; one entry per CDR3 protein. Of a few hundred thousand distinct CDR3 sequences detected, 7.5% to 9% appear once; the ten largest clones hold approximately 1.2%. This sample comprised whole blood, obtained in connection with sensitization to the hapten diphenylcyclopropenone (DPC). The source is a man between 18 and 29 years old with alopecia areata. Some clones in this sample may be carry-over from other donors' samples. Each CDR3 is given with its conserved first and last residue. D genes are given only for firm matches. Rows may omit the clone size; those that give it use once, few, many or a size class.

abundance: many; v_gene: TRBV4-1; j_gene: TRBJ2-3; d_gene: -; CDR3nt: TGCGCCAGCAGCCAAGTCGGCACAGATACGCAGTATTTT; CDR3aa: CASSQVGTDTQYF
abundance: few; v_gene: TRBV10-3; j_gene: TRBJ2-3; d_gene: -; CDR3nt: TGTGCCATCACCCCGGACCCAGATACGCAGTATTTT; CDR3aa: CAITPDPDTQYF
abundance: -; v_gene: TRBV5-1; j_gene: TRBJ1-1; d_gene: -; CDR3nt: TGCGCCAGCAGCCTGGCCCTTGGGGGGATTGCTGAAGCTTTCTTT; CDR3aa: CASSLALGGIAEAFF
abundance: -; v_gene: TRBV4-3; j_gene: TRBJ2-3; d_gene: TRBD2; CDR3nt: TGCGCCAGCAGCCAAGATCCGGGGCGGGGGGGCGCAGATACGCAGTATTTT; CDR3aa: CASSQDPGRGGADTQYF
abundance: -; v_gene: TRBV6-5; j_gene: TRBJ1-1; d_gene: TRBD1; CDR3nt: TGTGCCAGCAGTTTCAGGGACAGGGGGGGAACTGAAGCTTTCTTT; CDR3aa: CASSFRDRGGTEAFF
abundance: -; v_gene: TRBV12-3/TRBV12-4; j_gene: TRBJ2-7; d_gene: TRBD1; CDR3nt: TGTGCCAGCAGCCTGCGAAGGGACAGGGGCCACGAGCAGTACTTC; CDR3aa: CASSLRRDRGHEQYF
abundance: -; v_gene: TRBV28; j_gene: TRBJ2-7; d_gene: -; CDR3nt: TGTGCCAGCAGTCCAAACAGGTACGAGCAGTACTTC; CDR3aa: CASSPNRYEQYF
abundance: few; v_gene: TRBV2; j_gene: TRBJ2-2; d_gene: TRBD1; CDR3nt: TGTGCCAGCAATCGAGGCGGGACAGGGTCCACCGGGGAGCTGTTTTTT; CDR3aa: CASNRGGTGSTGELFF
abundance: few; v_gene: TRBV7-9; j_gene: TRBJ2-3; d_gene: TRBD1; CDR3nt: TGTGCCAGCAGCTTAGGGGACAGAGAAGATACGCAGTATTTT; CDR3aa: CASSLGDREDTQYF
abundance: many; v_gene: TRBV7-9; j_gene: TRBJ1-1; d_gene: -; CDR3nt: TGTGCCAGCAGCGGAGAAAACGGGCCCTATGAAGCTTTCTTT; CDR3aa: CASSGENGPYEAFF
abundance: many; v_gene: TRBV7-2; j_gene: TRBJ1-1; d_gene: -; CDR3nt: TGTGCCAGCAGCTTGTATAGGTCAGAGAACACTGAAGCTTTCTTT; CDR3aa: CASSLYRSENTEAFF
abundance: few; v_gene: TRBV6-6; j_gene: TRBJ2-5; d_gene: -; CDR3nt: TGTGCCAGCAGTTTCCCAATAGACAGGTCTCCCCAAGAGACCCAGTACTTC; CDR3aa: CASSFPIDRSPQETQYF
abundance: -; v_gene: TRBV4-1; j_gene: TRBJ2-7; d_gene: -; CDR3nt: TGCGCCAGCAGCCAAGATCTAGGGACGGTTTACTCCTACGAGCAGTACTTC; CDR3aa: CASSQDLGTVYSYEQYF
abundance: -; v_gene: TRBV29-1; j_gene: TRBJ2-1; d_gene: -; CDR3nt: TGCAGCGCGGCCGGGGCCGGAGTGGCGTTCTTC; CDR3aa: CSAAGAGVAFF
abundance: -; v_gene: TRBV28; j_gene: TRBJ1-4; d_gene: -; CDR3nt: TGTGCCAGCAGTCACGAATTGGGATATGAAAAACTGTTTTTT; CDR3aa: CASSHELGYEKLFF
abundance: -; v_gene: TRBV6-2/TRBV6-3; j_gene: TRBJ2-1; d_gene: -; CDR3nt: TGTGCCAGCAGTGATCAAGACTGGAGCGATGAGCAGTTCTTC; CDR3aa: CASSDQDWSDEQFF
abundance: few; v_gene: TRBV7-9; j_gene: TRBJ2-5; d_gene: -; CDR3nt: TGTGCCAGCAGCTTAGAGACGGGGGGCTTTTCGGAGACCCAGTACTTC; CDR3aa: CASSLETGGFSETQYF
abundance: many; v_gene: TRBV4-2; j_gene: TRBJ2-5; d_gene: -; CDR3nt: TGTGCCAGCAGCCAAGATGCCTTGATGGGGTCCCAGTACTTC; CDR3aa: CASSQDALMGSQYF
abundance: few; v_gene: TRBV24-1; j_gene: TRBJ2-1; d_gene: TRBD2; CDR3nt: TGTGCCACCAGTGACTTGGGACTACAACACAATGAGCAGTTCTTC; CDR3aa: CATSDLGLQHNEQFF
abundance: few; v_gene: TRBV27; j_gene: TRBJ2-3; d_gene: -; CDR3nt: TGTGCCAGCAGGATACTCTACGGGGGAGAGGGCACAGATACGCAGTATTTT; CDR3aa: CASRILYGGEGTDTQYF
abundance: -; v_gene: TRBV4-3; j_gene: TRBJ1-2; d_gene: -; CDR3nt: TGCGCCAGCAGCCACACGACAGGCGCTAACTATGGCTACACCTTC; CDR3aa: CASSHTTGANYGYTF
abundance: -; v_gene: TRBV12-3/TRBV12-4; j_gene: TRBJ2-1; d_gene: TRBD2; CDR3nt: TGTGCCAGCAGTGATAGCGGGGGGTTCGATAATGAGCAGTTCTTC; CDR3aa: CASSDSGGFDNEQFF
abundance: few; v_gene: TRBV6-6; j_gene: TRBJ1-5; d_gene: -; CDR3nt: TGTGCCAGCAGTTACGCTGCAGGGGTCAATCAGCCCCAGCATTTT; CDR3aa: CASSYAAGVNQPQHF
abundance: -; v_gene: TRBV5-1; j_gene: TRBJ2-3; d_gene: TRBD1; CDR3nt: TGCGCCAGCAGCCAAGCCGGGACAGGGAAGACAGATACGCAGTATTTT; CDR3aa: CASSQAGTGKTDTQYF
abundance: -; v_gene: TRBV6-2/TRBV6-3; j_gene: TRBJ2-2; d_gene: -; CDR3nt: TGTGCCAGCAGTTTTGCCCAGGGGAACACCGGGGAGCTGTTTTTT; CDR3aa: CASSFAQGNTGELFF
abundance: many; v_gene: TRBV20-1; j_gene: TRBJ1-5; d_gene: TRBD1; CDR3nt: TGCAGTGCTAGAGAAGGACAGGGTCAGCCCCAGCATTTT; CDR3aa: CSAREGQGQPQHF
abundance: -; v_gene: TRBV5-1; j_gene: TRBJ2-7; d_gene: -; CDR3nt: TGCGCCAGCAGTGACGGCGAAAGCTCCTACGAGCAGTACTTC; CDR3aa: CASSDGESSYEQYF
abundance: few; v_gene: TRBV6-2/TRBV6-3; j_gene: TRBJ2-1; d_gene: -; CDR3nt: TGTGCCAGCAGTACTTGGGGCGTAGGCAATGAGCAGTTCTTC; CDR3aa: CASSTWGVGNEQFF
abundance: many; v_gene: TRBV6-2/TRBV6-3; j_gene: TRBJ2-1; d_gene: -; CDR3nt: TGCGCCAGCAGCCATCGGGGAAACAATGAGCAGTTCTTC; CDR3aa: CASSHRGNNEQFF
abundance: few; v_gene: TRBV9; j_gene: TRBJ2-3; d_gene: -; CDR3nt: TGTGCCAGCAAGGCGCCCGGGGGTAAAGATACGCAGTATTTT; CDR3aa: CASKAPGGKDTQYF
abundance: few; v_gene: TRBV7-8; j_gene: TRBJ2-1; d_gene: -; CDR3nt: TGTGCCAGCAGCTTAGCCGGGCGCCGGGACAATGAGCAGTTCTTC; CDR3aa: CASSLAGRRDNEQFF
abundance: -; v_gene: TRBV28; j_gene: TRBJ2-5; d_gene: -; CDR3nt: TGTGCCAGCAGTTTCGGCGAGGGTGGAGAGACCCAGTACTTC; CDR3aa: CASSFGEGGETQYF
abundance: -; v_gene: TRBV5-1; j_gene: TRBJ2-5; d_gene: TRBD2; CDR3nt: TGCGCCAGCAGACCGACTGGACTAGCGGAAGAGACCCAGTACTTC; CDR3aa: CASRPTGLAEETQYF
abundance: few; v_gene: TRBV2; j_gene: TRBJ1-5; d_gene: TRBD1; CDR3nt: TGTGCCAGCAGTGAAACAGGGGGCTATCAGCCCCAGCATTTT; CDR3aa: CASSETGGYQPQHF
abundance: few; v_gene: TRBV2; j_gene: TRBJ1-2; d_gene: -; CDR3nt: TGTGCCAGCAGTGAAGCTTTTGGGACCATTCTCGACTATGGCTACACCTTC; CDR3aa: CASSEAFGTILDYGYTF
abundance: few; v_gene: TRBV12-3/TRBV12-4; j_gene: TRBJ1-2; d_gene: TRBD1; CDR3nt: TGTGCCAGCAGTTCCAGGGACAGACGCTATGGCTACACCTTC; CDR3aa: CASSSRDRRYGYTF
abundance: -; v_gene: TRBV28; j_gene: TRBJ2-7; d_gene: -; CDR3nt: TGTGCCAGCAGTTTATCCCGGGTCGACAATTCCTACGAGCAGTACTTC; CDR3aa: CASSLSRVDNSYEQYF
abundance: few; v_gene: TRBV20-1; j_gene: TRBJ1-1; d_gene: -; CDR3nt: TGCAGTGCTAGCACATCGCGGAACACTGAAGCTTTCTTT; CDR3aa: CSASTSRNTEAFF
abundance: few; v_gene: TRBV11-2; j_gene: TRBJ1-1; d_gene: -; CDR3nt: TGTGCCAGCAGCTCAAGGACCGATAAAGCTTTCTTT; CDR3aa: CASSSRTDKAFF
abundance: -; v_gene: TRBV20-1; j_gene: TRBJ2-3; d_gene: -; CDR3nt: TGCAGTGCTAGAGATCCCCGGGGACGCACAGATACGCAGTATTTT; CDR3aa: CSARDPRGRTDTQYF
abundance: -; v_gene: TRBV7-9; j_gene: TRBJ1-1; d_gene: TRBD1; CDR3nt: TGTGCCAGCAGCCCAACCCCGTTAGGGGGCGAAGCTTTCTTT; CDR3aa: CASSPTPLGGEAFF
abundance: few; v_gene: TRBV29-1; j_gene: TRBJ2-5; d_gene: TRBD2; CDR3nt: TGCAGCGTCGTGGGACTAGCGGGCGGAGAGACCCAGTACTTC; CDR3aa: CSVVGLAGGETQYF
abundance: few; v_gene: TRBV20-1; j_gene: TRBJ1-5; d_gene: -; CDR3nt: TGCAGTGCTAGAGATCTTCGGGGTGGTCAGCCCCAGCATTTT; CDR3aa: CSARDLRGGQPQHF
abundance: -; v_gene: TRBV2; j_gene: TRBJ2-4; d_gene: TRBD2; CDR3nt: TGTGCCAGCGGCGGTAGCGGGGGTTACGCCAAAAACATTCAGTACTTC; CDR3aa: CASGGSGGYAKNIQYF
abundance: -; v_gene: TRBV12-3/TRBV12-4; j_gene: TRBJ2-1; d_gene: -; CDR3nt: TGTGCCAGCAGTTTAGGGCCCGTGATGTCCTACAATGAGCAGTTCTTC; CDR3aa: CASSLGPVMSYNEQFF
abundance: few; v_gene: TRBV6-5; j_gene: TRBJ1-6; d_gene: -; CDR3nt: TGTGCCAGCAGTTACTCGGCAGCTTATAATTCACCCCTCCACTTT; CDR3aa: CASSYSAAYNSPLHF
abundance: few; v_gene: TRBV12-3/TRBV12-4; j_gene: TRBJ1-2; d_gene: -; CDR3nt: TGTGCCAGCAGTTTTGACGCTGGCGGCTACACCTTC; CDR3aa: CASSFDAGGYTF
abundance: -; v_gene: TRBV6-5; j_gene: TRBJ1-6; d_gene: -; CDR3nt: TGTGCCAGCAGTTACTCGCCCGGGGATAATTCACCCCTCCACTTT; CDR3aa: CASSYSPGDNSPLHF
abundance: many; v_gene: TRBV29-1; j_gene: TRBJ1-2; d_gene: TRBD1; CDR3nt: TGCAGCGCATCGACAGGGAACGGCTACACCTTC; CDR3aa: CSASTGNGYTF
abundance: many; v_gene: TRBV4-2; j_gene: TRBJ2-7; d_gene: -; CDR3nt: TGTGCCAGCAGCCAAGCCGAAGGACTACCGCGCTTTTACTTC; CDR3aa: CASSQAEGLPRFYF
abundance: few; v_gene: TRBV12-3/TRBV12-4; j_gene: TRBJ1-2; d_gene: -; CDR3nt: TGTGCCAGCAGTTTTCGGGCCAACTATGGCTACACCTTC; CDR3aa: CASSFRANYGYTF
abundance: -; v_gene: TRBV29-1; j_gene: TRBJ1-2; d_gene: TRBD1; CDR3nt: TGCAGCGTTGAAGATCAGGGGGCCCCATTTAACTATGGCTACACCTTC; CDR3aa: CSVEDQGAPFNYGYTF
abundance: many; v_gene: TRBV3-1; j_gene: TRBJ2-7; d_gene: -; CDR3nt: TGTGCCAGCAGCCCAGTCCAGGGACGCTTCTACGAGCAGTACTTC; CDR3aa: CASSPVQGRFYEQYF
abundance: few; v_gene: TRBV10-3; j_gene: TRBJ2-5; d_gene: TRBD1; CDR3nt: TGTGCCATCAGTGCCGGACAGGAAAAAGAGACCCAGTACTTC; CDR3aa: CAISAGQEKETQYF
abundance: few; v_gene: TRBV2; j_gene: TRBJ1-6; d_gene: TRBD1; CDR3nt: TGTGCCAGCAGTGGCCCAGGGGGCAATCTCTCACCCCTCCACTTT; CDR3aa: CASSGPGGNLSPLHF
abundance: few; v_gene: TRBV7-9; j_gene: TRBJ2-3; d_gene: TRBD2; CDR3nt: TGTGCCAGCGTACTAGCGGGGAGCACAGATACGCAGTATTTT; CDR3aa: CASVLAGSTDTQYF
abundance: few; v_gene: TRBV28; j_gene: TRBJ1-1; d_gene: TRBD1; CDR3nt: TGTGCCAGCAGGGACAGGGGGCAAGGTGAAGCTTTCTTT; CDR3aa: CASRDRGQGEAFF
abundance: many; v_gene: TRBV28; j_gene: TRBJ2-4; d_gene: -; CDR3nt: TGTGCCAGCAGTTTAACGATCCTCCGTGGAAACATTCAGTACTTC; CDR3aa: CASSLTILRGNIQYF